These 5 T cell receptor beta chains originate from one sample sequenced in a study of T cell responses to AZD1222 COVID-19 vaccine. TCRdb keeps only in-frame clones here, not all; method: immunoSEQ multiplex PCR. The sample records about 120,000 clones, 87% being singletons. The sample here was peripheral blood, taken 28 days after the second AZD1222 dose. The receptors were sampled from an adult who received the AZD1222 COVID-19 vaccine.

This chain links TRBV5-6 with TRBJ1-4, with D hard to call. V gave up 2 bases and J gave up 1 base, with 6 bases separating them. CDR1 and CDR2 from the germline V gene are SGHDT and YYEEEE. CDR3 length: 14 amino acids. CDR3 sequence (DNA): TGTGCCAGCAGCTTTGTGGGAACTAATGAAAAACTGTTTTTT. Translating it yields CASSFVGTNEKLFF.

This rearrangement joins TRBV7-9 to TRBJ1-2, with no clear D. The ends were cut back, 1 base at V and 4 bases at J, with 7 bases in the middle. Germline V lookup: CDR1 SEHNR, CDR2 FQNEAQ (reference sequence). This CDR3 comprises 13 residues. The CDR3 coding sequence is TGTGCCAGCAGCTTAGACTGGGGCTATGGCTACACCTTC. Translating it yields CASSLDWGYGYTF.

The CDR3 DNA follows: TGTGCCAGCAGCCGGCTAGCGGGGCAAAATGAGCAGTTCTTC. Translated: CASSRLAGQNEQFF. This sequence joins TRBV11-3 and TRBJ2-1; 9 nucleotides agree with TRBD2. The CDR3 loop spans 14 amino acids. J was trimmed by 7 bases and V by 5 bases; bases with no gene match: 6. Germline CDR1 reads SGHNT; CDR2 reads YENEEA.

The CDR3 DNA is TGTGCCAGCAGTCCCACTCAAGCAGGGTCACCCCTCCACTTT. Amino acids: CASSPTQAGSPLHF. V is TRBV28 and J is TRBJ1-6, with D perhaps matching TRBD1 (5 bases). CDR3 size: 14 residues. Germline values: CDR1 MDHEN, CDR2 SYDVKM. The V end was cut by 5 bases, the J end by 10 bases, with 15 bases between.

The gene calls are TRBV27 and TRBJ2-3; D is undetermined. Germline CDR1 and CDR2: MNHEY and SMNVEV (reference sequence). Trimming cost V 2 bases and J 4 bases, with 7 bases left between them. The CDR3 consists of 13 residues. CDR3 DNA: TGTGCCAGCAGTTTAAATGATCCAGATACGCAGTATTTT. Translation: CASSLNDPDTQYF.